The 8 T cell receptor beta chains reported below all come from one sample, sequenced in a study of vaccination and CD4 T cells after COVID-19. Sample treatment: roughly 10-day PBMC culture with coronavirus spike peptide pools or control peptides (ViraFEST assay). Cultured CD4+ T-cell DNA underwent Oncomine TCR Beta short-read sequencing. TCRdb called the PCR reads again in MiXCR, with one record for every CDR3 protein. The repertoire holds 9,500 to 15,000 distinct CDR3 sequences, with less than 50% as singletons. Antigens for these TCRs are unknown. Specimen: cultured CD4+ T cells from blood. The receptors were gathered from a human donor with COVID-19.

In its sample, this clonotype was seen a few times. DNA of the CDR3: TGTGCCAGCAGGTACAGGGTAGACCTCTCCAATGAGCAGTTCTTC. Translation: CASRYRVDLSNEQFF. V and J are TRBV27 and TRBJ2-1, with D tentatively TRBD1 (6 bases). The CDR3 spans 15 residues. In germline, CDR1 is MNHEY, CDR2 SMNVEV (reference sequence). With 6 bases removed from V and 6 bases from J, the gap between germline ends came to 18 bases.

This chain links TRBV5-4 with TRBJ2-2; D is unresolved. The CDR3 consists of 15 residues. The V gene's germline CDR1 is SGHNT and CDR2 YYREEE (reference sequence). Trimming cost V 5 bases and J 0 bases, with 11 bases left between them. CDR3 sequence (DNA): TGTGCCAGCAGATCTAAGGGTTCGAACACCGGGGAGCTGTTTTTT. It yields the protein CASRSKGSNTGELFF.

This sequence joins TRBV6-1 and TRBJ1-2; the match to TRBD1 covers 7 bases. The germline gives CDR1 MNHNS, CDR2 SASEGT. The CDR3 length is 17 residues. V was pared by 5 bases and J by 0 bases, with 12 bases of the junction left unmatched. The CDR3 is CASSHVRQGVPNYGYTF. The CDR3 coding sequence is TGTGCCAGCAGTCACGTCCGACAGGGAGTACCTAACTATGGCTACACCTTC.

This chain links TRBV4-3 with TRBJ2-1; 10 positions agree with TRBD2. J gave up 0 bases and V 4 bases, and 12 bases lay outside the gene matches. The length of the CDR3 is 19 residues. Germline CDR1 is LGHNA and CDR2 is YSLEER. The CDR3 nucleotides are TGCGCCAGCAGCCCTCAACGCTTTAGCGGGGGGAGCTCCTACAATGAGCAGTTCTTC. It translates to CASSPQRFSGGSSYNEQFF.

This clonotype appeared a few times. The rearrangement links TRBV5-4 to TRBJ2-3, with a weak D call TRBD1 (6 bases). Trimming pared 0 bases from V and 1 base from J, leaving 6 bases between. This CDR3 region has 14 residues. Germline values: CDR1 SGHNT, CDR2 YYREEE (reference sequence). Here the CDR3 reads CASSLEGGTDTQYF. The CDR3 coding sequence is TGTGCCAGCAGCTTGGAGGGGGGCACAGATACGCAGTATTTT. Complete variable domain (other parts from reference TRBV5-4 and TRBJ2-3): ETGVTQSPTHLIKTRGQQVTLRCSSQSGHNTVSWYQQALGQGPQFIFQYYREEENGRGNFPPRFSGLQFPNYSSELNVNALELDDSALYLCASSLEGGTDTQYFGPGTRLTVL.

A few counts support this clonotype. The genes are TRBV30 and TRBJ2-7; D call uncertain. CDR3 size: 12 residues. Trimming stripped 2 bases from V and 5 bases from J, with 10 bases between. The germline V gene encodes CDR1 GTSNPN and CDR2 SVGIG (reference sequence). The CDR3 region is CAWSPQRDEQYF. CDR3 DNA sequence: TGTGCCTGGAGTCCACAAAGGGACGAGCAGTACTTC.

The chain combines TRBV20-1 with TRBJ2-3; 8 bases agree with TRBD2. J lost 5 bases, V lost 2 bases, and 21 bases had no gene match. The CDR3 contains 19 residues. Germline values: CDR1 DFQATT, CDR2 SNEGSKA (reference sequence). The CDR3 sequence is CSARPLRGGGPPAGDTQYF. CDR3 in DNA: TGCAGTGCTAGACCCCTACGGGGCGGGGGGCCGCCCGCGGGAGATACGCAGTATTTT.

This clonotype was seen a single time. The V and J genes are TRBV7-6 and TRBJ1-1, with unresolved D. V lost 6 bases and J lost 4, with 12 bases in between. There are 13 residues in the CDR3. Germline assignment: CDR1 SGHVS and CDR2 FNYEAQ. The CDR3 nucleotides read TGTGCCAGCAGTTACGGTACGGGCACTGAAGCTTTCTTT. It is translated as CASSYGTGTEAFF.